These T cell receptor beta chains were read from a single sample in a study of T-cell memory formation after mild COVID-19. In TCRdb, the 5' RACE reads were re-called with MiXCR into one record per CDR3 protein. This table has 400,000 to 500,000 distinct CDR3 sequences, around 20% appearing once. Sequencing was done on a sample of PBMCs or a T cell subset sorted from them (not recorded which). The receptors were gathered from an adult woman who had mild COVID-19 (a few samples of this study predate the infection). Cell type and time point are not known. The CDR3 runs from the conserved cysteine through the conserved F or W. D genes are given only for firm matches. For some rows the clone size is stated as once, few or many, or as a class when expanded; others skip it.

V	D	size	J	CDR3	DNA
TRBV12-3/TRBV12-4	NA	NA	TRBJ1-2	CASREGNWGGYTF	TGTGCCAGCCGAGAGGGTAACTGGGGCGGCTACACCTTC
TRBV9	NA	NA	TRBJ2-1	CASSVESYNEQFF	TGTGCCAGCAGCGTAGAGAGCTACAATGAGCAGTTCTTC
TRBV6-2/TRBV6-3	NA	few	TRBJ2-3	CASSPGGTASTDTQYF	TGTGCCAGCAGTCCTGGGGGTACCGCTAGCACAGATACGCAGTATTTT
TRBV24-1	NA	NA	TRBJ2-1	CATSGLNPERGYNEQFF	TGTGCCACCAGTGGCCTTAATCCAGAGAGAGGTTACAATGAGCAGTTCTTC
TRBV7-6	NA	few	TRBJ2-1	CASSSVTVLPPNEQFF	TGTGCCAGCAGCTCCGTGACAGTTCTTCCGCCCAATGAGCAGTTCTTC
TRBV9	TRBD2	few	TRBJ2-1	CASSAPSGGGLEQFF	TGTGCCAGCAGCGCCCCCTCGGGGGGGGGCCTTGAGCAGTTCTTC
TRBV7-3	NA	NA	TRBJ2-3	CASSYVGGADTQYF	TGTGCCAGCAGCTACGTAGGGGGTGCGGATACGCAGTATTTT
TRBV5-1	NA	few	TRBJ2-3	CASSLGETSDTQYF	TGCGCCAGCAGCCTGGGGGAGACCTCAGATACGCAGTATTTT
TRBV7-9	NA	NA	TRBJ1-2	CASSLDAGSEGYTF	TGTGCCAGCAGCTTAGACGCCGGGTCGGAAGGCTACACCTTC
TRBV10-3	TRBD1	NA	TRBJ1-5	CAISESWDRVGNQPQHF	TGTGCCATCAGTGAGTCGTGGGACAGGGTGGGCAATCAGCCCCAGCATTTT
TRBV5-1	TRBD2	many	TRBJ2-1	CASSFGTSGGYEQFF	TGCGCCAGCAGCTTTGGCACTAGCGGGGGTTATGAGCAGTTCTTC
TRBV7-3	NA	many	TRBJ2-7	CASSPGHSSYEQYF	TGTGCCAGCAGCCCAGGACATAGCTCCTACGAGCAGTACTTC
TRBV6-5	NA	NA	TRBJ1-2	CASSYGSSYYGYTF	TGTGCCAGCAGTTACGGTTCGTCTTACTATGGCTACACCTTC
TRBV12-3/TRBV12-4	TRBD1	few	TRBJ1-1	CASARTTGWGLGGTEAFF	TGTGCCAGCGCCCGCACGACAGGGTGGGGGCTTGGCGGCACTGAAGCTTTCTTT
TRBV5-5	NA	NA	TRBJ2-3	CASSPEVGRRITDTQYF	TGTGCCAGCAGCCCGGAGGTCGGCAGGAGGATCACAGATACGCAGTATTTT
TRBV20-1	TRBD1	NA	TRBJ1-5	CSARRQDREIGQPQHF	TGCAGTGCTAGGCGCCAGGACAGGGAAATCGGCCAGCCCCAGCATTTT
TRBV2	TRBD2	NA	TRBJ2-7	CASSFSGSYSYEQYF	TGTGCCAGCAGCTTCAGCGGGAGTTATTCCTACGAGCAGTACTTC
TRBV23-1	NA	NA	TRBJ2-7	CASSQSEVREQYF	TGCGCCAGCAGTCAATCAGAGGTTCGCGAGCAGTACTTC
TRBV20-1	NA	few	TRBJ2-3	CSARAPQSSTDTQYF	TGCAGTGCTAGAGCCCCCCAATCTAGCACAGATACGCAGTATTTT
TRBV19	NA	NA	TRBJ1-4	CARSGISEKLFF	TGTGCCAGATCGGGGATAAGCGAAAAACTGTTTTTT
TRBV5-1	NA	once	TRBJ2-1	CASSQTGPPIYNEQFF	TGCGCCAGCAGCCAGACAGGTCCACCTATATACAATGAGCAGTTCTTC
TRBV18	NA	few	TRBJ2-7	CASSPLAAGGERAYEQYF	TGTGCCAGCTCACCCCTGGCAGCAGGGGGGGAAAGGGCCTACGAGCAGTACTTC
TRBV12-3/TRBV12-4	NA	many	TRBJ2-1	CASSYGLSSYNEQFF	TGTGCCAGCAGTTACGGACTCTCCTCCTACAATGAGCAGTTCTTC
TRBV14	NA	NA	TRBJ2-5	CASSEQGVTQYF	TGTGCCAGCAGCGAACAGGGAGTGACCCAGTACTTC
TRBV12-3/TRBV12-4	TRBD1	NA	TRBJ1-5	CASSLAMGQGDQPQHF	TGTGCCAGCAGTTTAGCGATGGGACAGGGAGATCAGCCCCAGCATTTT
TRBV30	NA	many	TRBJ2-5	CAWQWTTQETQYF	TGTGCCTGGCAATGGACCACCCAAGAGACCCAGTACTTC
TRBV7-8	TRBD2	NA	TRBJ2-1	CASSPGTSDIMQQFF	TGTGCCAGCAGCCCAGGGACTAGCGACATAATGCAGCAGTTCTTC
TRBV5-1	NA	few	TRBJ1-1	CASSSGSESPRTEAFF	TGCGCCAGCAGCTCAGGTTCCGAGTCGCCCAGGACTGAAGCTTTCTTT
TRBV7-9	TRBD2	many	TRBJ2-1	CASSFFGLAGGRWKDYNEQFF	TGTGCCAGCAGCTTCTTCGGGCTAGCGGGAGGACGGTGGAAGGATTACAATGAGCAGTTCTTC
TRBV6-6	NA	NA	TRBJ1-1	CASSYPVGTEAFF	TGTGCCAGCAGTTACCCCGTGGGCACTGAAGCTTTCTTT
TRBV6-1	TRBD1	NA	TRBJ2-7	CASSVETGLDEQYF	TGTGCCAGCAGTGTAGAGACAGGGCTGGACGAGCAGTACTTC
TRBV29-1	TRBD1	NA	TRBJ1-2	CSVEEETGMVYGYTF	TGCAGCGTTGAAGAGGAGACAGGGATGGTCTATGGCTACACCTTC
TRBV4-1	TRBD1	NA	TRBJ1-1	CASSRGQGVNTEAFF	TGCGCCAGCAGCCGAGGACAGGGTGTCAACACTGAAGCTTTCTTT
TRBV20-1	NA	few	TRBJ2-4	CSARGGENIQYF	TGCAGTGCTAGAGGGGGCGAAAACATTCAGTACTTC
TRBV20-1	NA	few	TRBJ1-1	CSARDPAGAGTEAFF	TGCAGTGCTAGAGATCCTGCAGGGGCAGGAACTGAAGCTTTCTTT
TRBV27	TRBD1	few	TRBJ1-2	CASSLTTGGYGYTF	TGTGCCAGCAGTTTAACAACAGGGGGCTATGGCTACACCTTC
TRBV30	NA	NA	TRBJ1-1	CAWSVVSSKAFF	TGTGCCTGGAGTGTGGTCAGTTCTAAAGCTTTCTTT
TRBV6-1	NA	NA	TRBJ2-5	CASWRGFGETQYF	TGTGCCAGCTGGAGGGGTTTCGGGGAGACCCAGTACTTC
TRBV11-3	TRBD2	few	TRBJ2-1	CASSLGGTRGTTGFF	TGTGCCAGCAGCTTAGGGGGGACTAGGGGGACCACCGGGTTCTTC
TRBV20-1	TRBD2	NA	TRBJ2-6	CSARRGGSGANVLTF	TGCAGTGCCCGCCGCGGGGGCTCTGGGGCCAACGTCCTGACTTTC
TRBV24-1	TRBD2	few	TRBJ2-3	CATSDWTSGRANTQYF	TGTGCCACCAGTGACTGGACTAGCGGGAGGGCCAACACGCAGTATTTT
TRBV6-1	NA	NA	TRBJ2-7	CASSENPQGFSYEQYF	TGTGCCAGCAGTGAAAACCCGCAGGGATTCTCCTACGAGCAGTACTTC
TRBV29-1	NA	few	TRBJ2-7	CSVWDISYEQYF	TGCAGCGTTTGGGACATCTCCTACGAGCAGTACTTC
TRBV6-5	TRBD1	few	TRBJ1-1	CASSYSGRGKTEAFF	TGTGCCAGCAGTTACTCCGGCAGGGGGAAGACTGAAGCTTTCTTT
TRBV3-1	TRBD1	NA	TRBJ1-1	CASSPGTGGRGTEAFF	TGTGCCAGCAGCCCTGGGACAGGGGGGCGCGGCACTGAAGCTTTCTTT
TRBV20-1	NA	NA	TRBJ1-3	CSARVSGSSGNTIYF	TGCAGTGCTAGAGTGTCAGGTAGCTCTGGAAACACCATATATTTT
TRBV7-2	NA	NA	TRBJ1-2	CASSLIGSHGYTF	TGTGCCAGCAGCTTAATAGGTTCACATGGCTACACCTTC
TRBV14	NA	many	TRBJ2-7	CASSQLYSSYEQYF	TGTGCCAGCAGCCAACTGTACAGTTCCTACGAGCAGTACTTC
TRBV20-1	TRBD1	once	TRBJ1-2	CSARDLGQGDTYGYTF	TGCAGTGCTAGAGATCTGGGACAGGGCGACACCTATGGCTACACCTTC
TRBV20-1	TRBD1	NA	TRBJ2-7	CSATRQGFSYEQYF	TGCAGTGCTACCCGACAGGGTTTCTCCTACGAGCAGTACTTC